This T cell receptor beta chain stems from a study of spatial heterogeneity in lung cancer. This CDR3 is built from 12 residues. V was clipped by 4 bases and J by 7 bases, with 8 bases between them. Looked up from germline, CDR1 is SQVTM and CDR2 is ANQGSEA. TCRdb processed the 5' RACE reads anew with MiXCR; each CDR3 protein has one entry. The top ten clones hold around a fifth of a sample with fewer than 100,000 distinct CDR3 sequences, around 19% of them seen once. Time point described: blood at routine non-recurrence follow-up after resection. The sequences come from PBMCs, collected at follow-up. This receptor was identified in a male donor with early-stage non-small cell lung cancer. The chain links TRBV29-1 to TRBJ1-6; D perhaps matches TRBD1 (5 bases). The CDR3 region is CSVGTKNSPLHF. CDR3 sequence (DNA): TGCAGCGTTGGGACAAAGAATTCACCCCTCCACTTT.